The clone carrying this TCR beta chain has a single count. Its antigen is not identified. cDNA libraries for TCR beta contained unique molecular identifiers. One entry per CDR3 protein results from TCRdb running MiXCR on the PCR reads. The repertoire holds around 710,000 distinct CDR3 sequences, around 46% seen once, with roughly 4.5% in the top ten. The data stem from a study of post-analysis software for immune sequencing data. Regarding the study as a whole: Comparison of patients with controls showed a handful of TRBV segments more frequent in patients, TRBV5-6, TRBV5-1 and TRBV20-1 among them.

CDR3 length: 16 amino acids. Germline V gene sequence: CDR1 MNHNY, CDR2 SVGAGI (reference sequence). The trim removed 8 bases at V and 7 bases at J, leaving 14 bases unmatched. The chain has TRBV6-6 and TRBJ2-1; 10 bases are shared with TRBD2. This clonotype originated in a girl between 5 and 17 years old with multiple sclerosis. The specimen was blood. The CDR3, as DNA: TGTGCCAGCCAACAGGGACTAGCGAGACTACGGAATGAGCAGTTCTTC. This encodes CASQQGLARLRNEQFF.